Each of the 28 T cell receptor beta chains below was sequenced from the same sample in a study of monozygotic twins with inflammatory bowel disease (dated by TCRdb to between 2019 and 2020). Library prep was done by 5' RACE. The listed sequencing device is Illumina HiSeq 2500. One entry per CDR3 protein sequence results from the TCRdb reprocessing of the reads, with DNA left out. This specimen's table enumerates about 300,000 distinct CDR3 sequences. The biggest ten clones account for 5% to 6% of the sample. Source material: blood. Receptors originate from a human donor with ulcerative colitis or Crohn's disease, or a healthy co-twin of an affected twin (not recorded which).

The chain recombines TRBV7-2 with TRBJ2-2. The germline gives CDR1 SGHTA, CDR2 FQGNSA. CDR3 length equals 12 residues. This CDR3 reads CASSSYTGELFF.

V usage is TRBV5-6 and J usage is TRBJ2-1; TCRdb selects TRBD1, and the lack of DNA leaves this call unchecked. Germline V CDR1 and CDR2: SGHDT, YYEEEE. The CDR3 has 15 amino acids. The CDR3 loop is CASSSRELAYNEQFF.

This chain joins TRBV7-2 and TRBJ1-6; TCRdb returns TRBD1, unconfirmable since there is no DNA. CDR3 length: 15 amino acids. Looked up from germline, CDR1 is SGHTA and CDR2 is FQGNSA. CDR3 in amino acids: CASSLSTGVNSPLHF.

The J gene is TRBJ2-2, the V gene TRBV27; checking the TCRdb D call of TRBD1 is not possible without DNA. The length of the CDR3 is 16 residues. The germline CDR1 and CDR2 sequences are MNHEY and SMNVEV (reference sequence). CDR3 region: CASRPTGTGNTGELFF.

The rearrangement uses TRBV7-2 and TRBJ2-1; the TCRdb D gene call, TRBD2, has no DNA to confirm it. The CDR3 covers 16 residues. Looked up from germline, CDR1 is SGHTA and CDR2 is FQGNSA. The CDR3 sequence: CASSSGGLAGVREQFF.

This chain connects TRBV9 to TRBJ2-7; the TCRdb call, TRBD1, lacks DNA for checking. Per the germline V gene, CDR1 is SGDLS and CDR2 is YYNGEE. The CDR3 loop spans 15 amino acids. CDR3 amino acids: CASSAGLGGGYEQYF.

The CDR3 reads CSAHLNNEQFF. This rearrangement joins TRBV29-1 to TRBJ2-1. The CDR3 extends over 11 amino acids. CDR1 is SQVTM and CDR2 is ANQGSEA in the germline V gene.

The V gene is TRBV28, the J gene TRBJ2-7; the D gene TCRdb calls, TRBD1, cannot be checked with no DNA. The CDR3 spans 15 residues. CDR1 and CDR2 (germline): MDHEN, SYDVKM. This chain's CDR3 is CASSTPGQGNWEQYF.

The chain combines TRBV7-2 with TRBJ1-2; as DNA is missing, the TRBD1 call by TCRdb cannot be tested. The CDR3 is made up of 14 amino acids. The germline gives CDR1 SGHTA, CDR2 FQGNSA. CDR3 sequence: CASSLESGDYGYTF.

The chain recombines TRBV18 with TRBJ2-1; the TCRdb D gene call, TRBD2, has no DNA to confirm it. The CDR3 sequence is 20 residues long. Germline-derived CDR1 and CDR2 are KGHSH and LQKENI. The CDR3 loop reads CASSPRYGLAGGGAYNEQFF.

The chain recombines TRBV6-1 with TRBJ1-4; TCRdb reports TRBD1, a call that lacks DNA to check it against. This CDR3 is 16 amino acids long. Germline CDR1 is MNHNS and CDR2 is SASEGT. The CDR3 loop reads CASTTSRTETPEKLFF.

CDR3 protein: CASSNGADTQYF. This chain joins TRBV10-1 and TRBJ2-3. The CDR3 has 12 residues. The germline gives CDR1 WNHNN, CDR2 SYGVQD (reference sequence).

The chain has TRBV20-1 and TRBJ2-7; TCRdb gives TRBD1 as the D gene, but with no DNA this cannot be confirmed. Germline CDR1 DFQATT, CDR2 SNEGSKA (reference sequence). This CDR3 spans 17 amino acids. CDR3 loop: CSARVGQGSFPDYEQYF.

The chain has TRBV12-3 or TRBV12-4 and TRBJ2-1. CDR3 length equals 16 residues. CDR3 protein: CASSLEAGNSYNEQFF.

The J gene is TRBJ2-1, the V gene TRBV9; TCRdb lists TRBD1, though no DNA is available to test this call. Germline V gene sequence: CDR1 SGDLS, CDR2 YYNGEE. The CDR3 is 16 amino acids. This CDR3 is CASSGVGGGTYNEQFF.

The V call is TRBV5-1, the J call TRBJ1-2; with no DNA, the TCRdb D assignment of TRBD1 cannot be verified. The CDR3 consists of 17 residues. The germline gives CDR1 SGHRS, CDR2 YFSETQ. CDR3 amino acids: CASSLTGGTGQVYGYTF.

This chain links TRBV20-1 with TRBJ2-5; the TRBD1 assignment by TCRdb is unverifiable without DNA. The germline gives CDR1 DFQATT, CDR2 SNEGSKA (reference sequence). The CDR3 totals 12 residues. The CDR3 sequence: CSAKGQGAAQYF.

V gene TRBV5-1 combines with J gene TRBJ2-7; TCRdb designates TRBD2, a call that cannot be tested without DNA. The CDR3 loop spans 15 amino acids. Germline V lookup: CDR1 SGHRS, CDR2 YFSETQ. The CDR3 spells CASSQGTSGIYEQYF.

The rearrangement uses TRBV10-3 and TRBJ2-5; the TCRdb D gene call, TRBD2, has no DNA to confirm it. The germline V gene has CDR1 ENHRY and CDR2 SYGVKD. This CDR3 region has 13 residues. The chain's CDR3 is CAISTSSQETQYF.

The chain links TRBV12-3 or TRBV12-4 to TRBJ2-5; TCRdb proposes TRBD2, but this gene call is untestable without DNA. The CDR3 sequence is 14 residues long. The CDR3 reads CASRIAGGGVTQYF.

The V and J genes are TRBV4-3 and TRBJ1-2. Germline V gene sequence: CDR1 LGHNA, CDR2 YSLEER. This CDR3 contains 12 residues. CDR3 loop: CASSQATGGYTF.

The chain recombines TRBV6-1 with TRBJ2-1; absent DNA, TCRdb's TRBD2 call cannot be checked. Germline values: CDR1 MNHNS, CDR2 SASEGT. The CDR3 spans 16 residues. CDR3 protein: CASTEAASSTYNEQFF.

This chain connects TRBV5-1 to TRBJ2-6. Germline CDR1 is SGHRS and CDR2 is YFSETQ. The CDR3 is made up of 15 amino acids. The CDR3 loop is CASSLLRAGANVLTF.

The rearrangement joins TRBV5-1 to TRBJ1-1; the TCRdb call, TRBD1, lacks DNA for checking. There are 14 residues in the CDR3. Germline V lookup: CDR1 SGHRS, CDR2 YFSETQ. The CDR3 is CASSWGQSNTEAFF.

This rearrangement joins TRBV19 to TRBJ1-5; TCRdb's assignment of TRBD1 cannot be checked, as there is no DNA. CDR1 LNHDA and CDR2 SQIVND come from the germline V gene (reference sequence). The CDR3 is made up of 14 amino acids. This CDR3 reads CASSSRVLNQPQHF.

The rearrangement joins TRBV29-1 to TRBJ2-1. The CDR3 contains 11 residues. CDR1 SQVTM and CDR2 ANQGSEA come from the germline V gene. The CDR3 loop reads CSVLFLGEQFF.

This chain's CDR3 is CASSFLGGSYNEQFF. The gene calls are TRBV11-2 and TRBJ2-1; the D call of TRBD1 rests on TCRdb alone, since no DNA is present to check it. This CDR3 has 15 amino acids. The germline CDR1 and CDR2 sequences are SGHAT and FQNNGV.

The CDR3 is CASRLDRVEETQYF. V is TRBV6-1 and J is TRBJ2-5; TCRdb designates TRBD1, a call that cannot be tested without DNA. The germline V gene has CDR1 MNHNS and CDR2 SASEGT. This CDR3 spans 14 amino acids.